Listed below are T cell receptor beta chains from one sample, sequenced in a study of blood T cell repertoires in COVID-19. Assay used: immunoSEQ multiplex PCR; TCRdb lists only in-frame clones, some missing. The table has tens of thousands of clones, 80% seen once. The sample taken for sequencing was peripheral blood. The source of these receptors is a human donor in a cohort sampled during active COVID-19. The CDR3 runs from the conserved cysteine through the conserved F or W. The D gene is left open where the match is weak. Size values are once, few and many counts, or a class for expanded clones, and some rows have none.

J gene	V gene	clone size	D gene	CDR3 DNA	CDR3 protein
TRBJ1-5	TRBV27	.	.	TGTGCCAGCGGAATAGGACATAATAGCAATCAGCCCCAGCATTTT	CASGIGHNSNQPQHF
TRBJ1-1	TRBV19	.	.	TGTGCCAGTAGTCCAGCCAGTTTCAGCGGATGGAACACTGAAGCTTTCTTT	CASSPASFSGWNTEAFF
TRBJ1-3	TRBV6-1	.	.	TGTGCCAGCAGTGAATGGAGCATTTCGAGCTCTGGAAACACCATATATTTT	CASSEWSISSSGNTIYF
TRBJ2-7	TRBV18	once	.	TGTGCCAGCTCGGAAGGAGGAGGGGGCGATCGTGGCGAGCAGTACTTC	CASSEGGGGDRGEQYF
TRBJ1-6	TRBV27	few	.	TGTGCCAGCAGTTTACTTGGCAGTAATTCACCCCTCCACTTT	CASSLLGSNSPLHF
TRBJ1-4	TRBV28	.	TRBD1	TGTGCCAGCAGTGGGGACAGTTTGTCGTTTGATGAAAAACTGTTTTTT	CASSGDSLSFDEKLFF
TRBJ1-5	TRBV28	few	.	TGTGCCAGCTATGCGCGGCCCCAGCATTTT	CASYARPQHF
TRBJ2-6	TRBV28	.	TRBD1	TGTGCCAGCAGGGGACAGAACTCTGGGGCCAACGTCCTGACTTTC	CASRGQNSGANVLTF
TRBJ2-5	TRBV4-1	.	TRBD2	TGCGCCAGCAGCCAAGGACTAGCGGGCCAAGAGACCCAGTACTTC	CASSQGLAGQETQYF
TRBJ2-7	TRBV10-3	.	TRBD1	TGTGCCATCAGCTCCGGGACAGGGACTTACGAGCAGTACTTC	CAISSGTGTYEQYF
TRBJ2-2	TRBV3-1/TRBV3-2	.	.	TGTGCCAGCAGCCAAAACTGGGAGAGAAGGGGGGAGCTGTTTTTT	CASSQNWERRGELFF
TRBJ2-4	TRBV6-6	.	TRBD2	TGTGCCAGCATTCAAGCGGGGGGCGCGCAAAACATTCAGTACTTC	CASIQAGGAQNIQYF
TRBJ2-2	TRBV5-1	.	.	TGCGCCAGCAACCAGGGGAATCCCGGGGAGCTGTTTTTT	CASNQGNPGELFF
TRBJ2-4	TRBV6-5	few	.	TGTGCCAGCAGTAGGGACTTCTTAGCCAAAAACATTCAGTACTTC	CASSRDFLAKNIQYF
TRBJ1-5	TRBV20-1	many	TRBD1	TGCAGTGCTAGTCACCCGGGACAGTCTAATCAGCCCCAGCATTTT	CSASHPGQSNQPQHF
TRBJ2-1	TRBV2	.	.	TGTGCCAGCAGTGAAAAGGGGCTCAATGAGCAGTTCTTC	CASSEKGLNEQFF
TRBJ2-1	TRBV10-1	.	TRBD1	TGCGCCAGCAATGGCGGACAGGGGGAGAATGAGCAGTTCTTC	CASNGGQGENEQFF
TRBJ2-1	TRBV15	.	TRBD2	TGTGCCACCAGCAGAGGAGGACTAGAAACGAATGAGCAGTTCTTC	CATSRGGLETNEQFF
TRBJ2-7	TRBV5-6	.	.	TGTGCCAGCAGCTTTAACTCCGAGCAGTACTTC	CASSFNSEQYF
TRBJ1-5	TRBV6-6	.	.	TGTGCCAGCAGTAACGGGGGGGCCCTCAATCAGCCCCAGCATTTT	CASSNGGALNQPQHF
TRBJ1-2	TRBV2	.	.	TGTGCCAGCAGTGACAAGGGGGTGACTAACTATGGCTACACCTTC	CASSDKGVTNYGYTF
TRBJ1-2	TRBV6-5	.	TRBD1	TGTGCCACCCCGGGACAGGGATACGATGGCTACACCTTC	CATPGQGYDGYTF
TRBJ2-7	TRBV6-5	.	.	TGTGCCAGCAGTACTCAGGGAACCAGCGACGAGCAGTACTTC	CASSTQGTSDEQYF
TRBJ2-7	TRBV5-5	.	TRBD2	TGTGCCAGCAGCGTCACTAGCGGGGGTCGAGAGCAGTACTTC	CASSVTSGGREQYF
TRBJ2-6	TRBV3-1/TRBV3-2	.	TRBD1	TGTGCCAGCAGCCGAGAGGGACAGCACCTCTCTGGGGCCAACGTCCTGACTTTC	CASSREGQHLSGANVLTF
TRBJ1-1	TRBV7-8	.	.	TGTGCCAGCAGCTCCCGTCCCACTATAGGCACTGAAGCTTTCTTT	CASSSRPTIGTEAFF
TRBJ1-2	TRBV19	.	.	TGTGCCAGTAGTATCCCGGGGGAATGGTCTGGCTACACCTTC	CASSIPGEWSGYTF
TRBJ1-1	TRBV2	.	.	TGTGCCAGCAGCGGACAGCCTCACACTGAAGCTTTCTTT	CASSGQPHTEAFF
TRBJ1-1	TRBV6-1	.	.	TGTGCCAGCAAAGAAGCACCCGGCGGAATTTACACTGAAGCTTTCTTT	CASKEAPGGIYTEAFF
TRBJ1-5	TRBV19	.	.	TGTGCCAGTAGTATTACAGCCAATCAGCCCCAGCATTTT	CASSITANQPQHF
TRBJ2-1	TRBV7-2	once	.	TGTGCCAGCAGCTTACCAAGCGGGCAGTACAATGAGCAGTTCTTC	CASSLPSGQYNEQFF
TRBJ1-1	TRBV27	.	.	TGTGCCAGCAGTCTGACAGTGAACACTGAAGCTTTCTTT	CASSLTVNTEAFF
TRBJ2-3	TRBV5-6	.	TRBD2	TGTGCCAGCAGCTCCAAAGATGCGGGAGTGCAGTATTTT	CASSSKDAGVQYF
TRBJ2-5	TRBV2	.	TRBD2	TGTGCCAGCAGTGATATCGGCGGGAGGCAAGAGACCCAGTACTTC	CASSDIGGRQETQYF
TRBJ2-2	TRBV28	.	TRBD2	TGTGCCAGCAGGGGCTGGACTAGCGGGGACACCGGGGAGCTGTTTTTT	CASRGWTSGDTGELFF
TRBJ2-1	TRBV6-5	.	.	TGTGCCGTTGGACAGTACAATGAGCAGTTCTTC	CAVGQYNEQFF
TRBJ2-1	TRBV6-5	many	TRBD2	TGTGCCAGCAGTTCTGGACTAGCGGGAGATGAGCAGTTCTTC	CASSSGLAGDEQFF
TRBJ1-4	TRBV18	.	.	TGTGCCAGCTCACCGGGCAGGAGGAATGAAAAACTGTTTTTT	CASSPGRRNEKLFF
TRBJ2-1	TRBV11-2	few	TRBD2	TGTGCCAGCAGCTTATTCCTAGCGGGACGTCGGACCCACCAGGGTGAGCAGTTCTTC	CASSLFLAGRRTHQGEQFF
TRBJ2-1	TRBV27	.	.	TGTGCCAGCAAACTAGAATCCTACAATGAGCAGTTCTTC	CASKLESYNEQFF
TRBJ2-5	TRBV7-3	.	TRBD1	TGTGCCAGCAGCCGTTCAGACAGGGGGCGGGAGACCCAGTACTTC	CASSRSDRGRETQYF
TRBJ2-5	TRBV7-9	.	TRBD2	TGTGCCAGCAGCTTACGAGTAAGCGGGGCTGGAGAGACCCAGTACTTC	CASSLRVSGAGETQYF
TRBJ2-7	TRBV5-4	.	TRBD2	TGTGCCAGCAGCTTGGGTTTAGCGGGGGGCTCCACCCGCGAGCAGTACTTC	CASSLGLAGGSTREQYF
TRBJ2-7	TRBV6-5	.	TRBD1	TGTGCCAGCAGTTACCGGGACAGGGGAAGTGGCTACGAGCAGTACTTC	CASSYRDRGSGYEQYF
TRBJ1-4	TRBV4-1	.	.	TGCGCCAGCAGCCAAGTTTTCCAGGTTACAACTAATGAAAAACTGTTTTTT	CASSQVFQVTTNEKLFF
TRBJ2-7	TRBV2	.	TRBD1	TGTGCCAGCAGCGTACAGGGGACCTACGAGCAGTACTTC	CASSVQGTYEQYF
TRBJ2-1	TRBV6-5	.	.	TGTGCCAGCAGTTCCCCGACTCCTGCCGGGGAGCAGTTCTTC	CASSSPTPAGEQFF
TRBJ1-2	TRBV5-4	few	.	TGTGCCAGCAGCCCCGGGGAGGGGCCTCTTAATTCGGTATTGTACACCTTC	CASSPGEGPLNSVLYTF
TRBJ1-3	TRBV25-1	.	.	TGTGCCAGCAGTGAACGGGGAACAGCTTTCACTGGAAACACCATATATTTT	CASSERGTAFTGNTIYF
TRBJ2-1	TRBV27	.	TRBD2	TGTGCCAGCAGGTTCAGCGGACTAGCGGTCAATGAGCAGTTCTTC	CASRFSGLAVNEQFF